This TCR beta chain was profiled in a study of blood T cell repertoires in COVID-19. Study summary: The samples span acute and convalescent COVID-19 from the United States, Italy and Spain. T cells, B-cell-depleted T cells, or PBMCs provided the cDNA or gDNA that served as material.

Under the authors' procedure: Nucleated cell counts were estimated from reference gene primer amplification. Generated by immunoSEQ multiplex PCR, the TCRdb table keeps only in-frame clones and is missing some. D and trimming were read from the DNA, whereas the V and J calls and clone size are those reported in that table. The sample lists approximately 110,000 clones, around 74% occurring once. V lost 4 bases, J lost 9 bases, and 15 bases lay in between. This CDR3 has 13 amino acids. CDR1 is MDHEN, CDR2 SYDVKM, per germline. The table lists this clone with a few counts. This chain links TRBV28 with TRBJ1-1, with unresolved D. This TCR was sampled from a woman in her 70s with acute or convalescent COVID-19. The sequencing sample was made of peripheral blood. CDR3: CASSYPVMPKAFF. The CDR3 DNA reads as TGTGCCAGCAGTTACCCCGTTATGCCTAAAGCTTTCTTT.